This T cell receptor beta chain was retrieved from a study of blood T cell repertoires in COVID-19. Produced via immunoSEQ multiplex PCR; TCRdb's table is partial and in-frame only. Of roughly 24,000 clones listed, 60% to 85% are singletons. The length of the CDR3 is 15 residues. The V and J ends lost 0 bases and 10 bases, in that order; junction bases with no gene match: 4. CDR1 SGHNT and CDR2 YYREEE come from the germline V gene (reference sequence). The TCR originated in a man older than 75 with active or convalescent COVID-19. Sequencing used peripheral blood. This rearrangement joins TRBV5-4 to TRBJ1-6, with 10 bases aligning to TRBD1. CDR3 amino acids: CASSLGGDRGSPLHF. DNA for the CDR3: TGTGCCAGCAGCTTGGGGGGGGACAGGGGCTCACCCCTCCACTTT. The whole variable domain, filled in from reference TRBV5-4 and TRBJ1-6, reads ETGVTQSPTHLIKTRGQQVTLRCSSQSGHNTVSWYQQALGQGPQFIFQYYREEENGRGNFPPRFSGLQFPNYSSELNVNALELDDSALYLCASSLGGDRGSPLHFGNGTRLTVT.